The 7 T cell receptor beta chains below come from one sample, sequenced in a study of T-cell memory formation after mild COVID-19. Using its own MiXCR run on the 5' RACE reads, TCRdb lists one record per CDR3 protein. The top ten hold about 2% of the sample, which has hundreds of thousands of distinct CDR3 sequences, approximately 15% seen once. Sequenced: PBMCs or a T cell subset sorted from them (not recorded which). The receptors were gathered from an adult woman who had mild COVID-19 (a few samples of this study predate the infection). Cell type and time point are not known.

The V gene is TRBV24-1, the J gene TRBJ2-1; no clear D. Trimming removed 4 bases at V and 7 bases at J, with 10 bases between. The CDR3 covers 13 residues. CDR1 KGHDR and CDR2 SFDVKD come from the germline V gene. CDR3 sequence (DNA): TGTGCCACCAGTGACCTGGGGTGGAATGAGCAGTTCTTC. As protein: CATSDLGWNEQFF.

This clonotype was observed a few times. The chain carries TRBV5-4 and TRBJ2-1, with 12 positions matching TRBD2. Per the germline V gene, CDR1 is SGHNT and CDR2 is YYREEE (reference sequence). Trimming at V came to 4 bases and at J to 9 bases, leaving 11 bases not matched to a gene. The CDR3 is 16 residues long. The CDR3, as DNA: TGTGCCAGCAGCCTCGGAGGGCTAGCGGGGGGGCGTGAGCAGTTCTTC. This codes for CASSLGGLAGGREQFF.

This clonotype was observed a handful of times. The V and J genes are TRBV12-3 or TRBV12-4 and TRBJ2-1; 9 positions agree with TRBD2. J lost 8 bases, V lost 5 bases, and 7 bases had no gene match. The CDR3 is 14 residues long. CDR3 nucleotide sequence: TGTGCCAGCAGTAGGGGGACTAGCATCCATGAGCAGTTCTTC. This encodes CASSRGTSIHEQFF.

This chain connects TRBV3-1 to TRBJ2-7; 7 bases map to TRBD2. Per germline, CDR1 LGHDT and CDR2 YNNKEL (reference sequence). This CDR3 has 14 residues. The J segment lost 0 bases and the V segment lost 7 bases, leaving 6 bases of the junction unmatched. This CDR3 is CASTQAGSSYEQYF. The DNA of the CDR3 is TGTGCCAGCACGCAAGCGGGATCCTCCTACGAGCAGTACTTC.

This clonotype has only a few counts. The V gene is TRBV5-1, the J gene TRBJ1-3, with a tentative D call TRBD1 (5 bases). Germline V lookup: CDR1 SGHRS, CDR2 YFSETQ. Trimming shortened V by 4 bases and J by 2 bases, and 10 bases separated the two germline ends. The CDR3 covers 14 residues. The CDR3 bases are TGCGCCAGCAGCCCCCGGGGGGCTGGAAACACCATATATTTT. Its protein is CASSPRGAGNTIYF.

V gene TRBV5-1 combines with J gene TRBJ2-7, with D possibly TRBD1 on 7 matching bases. CDR1 and CDR2 (germline): SGHRS, YFSETQ. V lost 0 bases, J lost 4 bases, and 11 bases lay in between. CDR3 length: 14 residues. CDR3 sequence reads: CASSLGRDRYEQYF. CDR3 in DNA: TGCGCCAGCAGCTTGGGGCGGGACAGATACGAGCAGTACTTC.

The chain joins TRBV10-3 to TRBJ2-4; 12 bases are shared with TRBD2. Germline V gene sequence: CDR1 ENHRY, CDR2 SYGVKD. V dropped 6 bases and J dropped 5; count of bases not matched to a gene: 5. The CDR3 totals 15 residues. The CDR3 DNA reads TGTGCCATCAGCTCGACTAGCGGGAGAGAAAACATTCAGTACTTC. Its protein product is CAISSTSGRENIQYF.